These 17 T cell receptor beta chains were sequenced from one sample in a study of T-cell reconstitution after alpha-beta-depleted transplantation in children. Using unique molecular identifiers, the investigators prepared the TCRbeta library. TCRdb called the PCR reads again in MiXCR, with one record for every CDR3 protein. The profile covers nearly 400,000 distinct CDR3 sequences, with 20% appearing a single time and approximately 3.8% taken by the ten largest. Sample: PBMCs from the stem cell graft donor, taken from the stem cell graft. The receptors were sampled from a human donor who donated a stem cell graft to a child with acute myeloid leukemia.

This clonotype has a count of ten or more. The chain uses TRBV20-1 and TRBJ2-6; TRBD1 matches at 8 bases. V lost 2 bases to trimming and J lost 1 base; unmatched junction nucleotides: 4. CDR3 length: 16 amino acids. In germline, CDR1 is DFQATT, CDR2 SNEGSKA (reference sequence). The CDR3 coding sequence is TGCAGTGCTAGACAGGGGGCAGGTTCTGGGGCCAACGTCCTGACTTTC. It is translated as CSARQGAGSGANVLTF.

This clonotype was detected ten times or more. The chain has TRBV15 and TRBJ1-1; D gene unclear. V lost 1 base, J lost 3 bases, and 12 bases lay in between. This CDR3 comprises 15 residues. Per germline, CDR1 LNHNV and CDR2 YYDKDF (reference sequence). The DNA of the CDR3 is TGTGCCACCAGCAGAGTGAACAGTGGGGACACTGAAGCTTTCTTT. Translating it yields CATSRVNSGDTEAFF.

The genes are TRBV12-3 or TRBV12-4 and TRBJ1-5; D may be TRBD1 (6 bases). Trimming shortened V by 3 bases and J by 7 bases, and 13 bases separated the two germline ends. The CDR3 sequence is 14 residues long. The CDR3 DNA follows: TGTGCCAGCAGTTTGGGACGGGGGCGGCAGCCCCAGCATTTT. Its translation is CASSLGRGRQPQHF.

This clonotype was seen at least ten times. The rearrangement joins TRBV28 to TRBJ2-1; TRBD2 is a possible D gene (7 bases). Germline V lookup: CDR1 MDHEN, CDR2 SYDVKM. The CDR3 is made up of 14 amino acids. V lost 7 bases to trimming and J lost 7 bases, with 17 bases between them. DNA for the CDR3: TGTGCCAGCACCCGCGAGGGGGAGGGTAATGAGCAGTTCTTC. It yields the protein CASTREGEGNEQFF.

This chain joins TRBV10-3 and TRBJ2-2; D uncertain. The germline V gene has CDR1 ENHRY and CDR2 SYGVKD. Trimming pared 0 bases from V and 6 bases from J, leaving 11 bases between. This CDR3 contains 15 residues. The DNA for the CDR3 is TGTGCCATCAGTGAGTCGAATCTGGGTCCCGGGGAGCTGTTTTTT. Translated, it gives CAISESNLGPGELFF.

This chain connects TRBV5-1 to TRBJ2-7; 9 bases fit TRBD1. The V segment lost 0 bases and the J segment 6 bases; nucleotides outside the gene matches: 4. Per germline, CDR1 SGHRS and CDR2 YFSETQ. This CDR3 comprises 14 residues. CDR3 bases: TGCGCCAGCAGCTTGGAATGGACAGGGGCCGAGCAGTACTTC. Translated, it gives CASSLEWTGAEQYF.

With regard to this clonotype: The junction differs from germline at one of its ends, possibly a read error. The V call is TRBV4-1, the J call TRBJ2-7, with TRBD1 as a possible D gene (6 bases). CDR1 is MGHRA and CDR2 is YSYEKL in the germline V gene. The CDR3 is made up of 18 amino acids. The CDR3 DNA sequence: TGCGCCAGCAGCCAAGATTCCTGGACAGTCACATCTAGCTACAAGCAGTACTTC. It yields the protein CASSQDSWTVTSSYKQYF.

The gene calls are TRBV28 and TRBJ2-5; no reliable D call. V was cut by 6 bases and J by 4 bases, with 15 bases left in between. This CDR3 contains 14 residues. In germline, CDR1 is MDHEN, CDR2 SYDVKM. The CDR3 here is CASSPRLVRETQYF. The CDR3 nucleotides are TGTGCCAGCAGCCCTCGCCTAGTAAGAGAGACCCAGTACTTC.

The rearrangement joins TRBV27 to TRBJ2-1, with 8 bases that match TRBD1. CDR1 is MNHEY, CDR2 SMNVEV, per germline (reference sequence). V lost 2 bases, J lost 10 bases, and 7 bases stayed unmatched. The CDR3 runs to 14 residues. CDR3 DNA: TGTGCCAGCAGTTTAAGGACAGGGTGGGGGGAGCAGTTCTTC. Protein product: CASSLRTGWGEQFF.

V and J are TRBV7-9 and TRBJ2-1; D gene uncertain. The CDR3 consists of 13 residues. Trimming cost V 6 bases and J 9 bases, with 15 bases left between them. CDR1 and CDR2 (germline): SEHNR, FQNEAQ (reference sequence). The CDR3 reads CASRPDPLAEQFF. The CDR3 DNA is TGTGCCAGCAGACCGGACCCCCTCGCTGAGCAGTTCTTC.

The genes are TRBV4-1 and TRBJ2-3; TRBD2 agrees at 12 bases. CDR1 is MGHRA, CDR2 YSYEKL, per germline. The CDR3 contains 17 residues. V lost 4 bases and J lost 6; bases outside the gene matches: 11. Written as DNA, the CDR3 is TGCGCCAGCAGCCGCGTACTAGCGGGAGGTCCCATGGATACGCAGTATTTT. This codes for CASSRVLAGGPMDTQYF.

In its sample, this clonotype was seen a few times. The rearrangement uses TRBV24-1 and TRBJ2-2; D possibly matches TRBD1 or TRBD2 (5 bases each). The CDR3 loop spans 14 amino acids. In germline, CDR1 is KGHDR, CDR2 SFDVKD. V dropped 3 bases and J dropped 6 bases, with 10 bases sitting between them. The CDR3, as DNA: TGTGCCACCAGTGATGAGGGGAAGGCCGGGGAGCTGTTTTTT. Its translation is CATSDEGKAGELFF.

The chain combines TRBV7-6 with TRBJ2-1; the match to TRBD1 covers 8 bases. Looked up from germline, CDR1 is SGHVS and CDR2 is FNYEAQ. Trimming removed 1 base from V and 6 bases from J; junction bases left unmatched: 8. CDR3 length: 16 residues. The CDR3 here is CASSLGTGQAFNEQFF. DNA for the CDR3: TGTGCCAGCAGCTTAGGGACAGGGCAGGCCTTCAATGAGCAGTTCTTC.

The CDR3 sequence is CASSPRLVGFSIEVLKAFF. The CDR3 DNA reads as TGTGCCAGCTCACCACGATTGGTAGGATTTTCCATCGAGGTCTTGAAGGCTTTCTTT. The V call is TRBV18, the J call TRBJ1-1; D is unresolved. The CDR3 is 19 amino acids. V shed 1 base and J shed 11 bases, with 32 bases lying between them. CDR1 and CDR2 (germline): KGHSH, LQKENI.

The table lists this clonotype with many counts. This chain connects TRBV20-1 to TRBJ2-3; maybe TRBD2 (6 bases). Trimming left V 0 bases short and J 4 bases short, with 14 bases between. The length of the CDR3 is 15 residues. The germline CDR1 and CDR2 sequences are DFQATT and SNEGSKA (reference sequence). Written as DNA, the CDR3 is TGCAGTGCTAGAGATCCCGGAGGGCGGGCAGATACGCAGTATTTT. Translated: CSARDPGGRADTQYF.

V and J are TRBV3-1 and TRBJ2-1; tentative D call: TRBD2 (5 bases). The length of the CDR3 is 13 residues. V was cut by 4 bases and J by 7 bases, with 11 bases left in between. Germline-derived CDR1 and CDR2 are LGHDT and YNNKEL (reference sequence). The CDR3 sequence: CASSLNSGNEQFF. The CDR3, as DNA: TGTGCCAGCAGCCTCAACTCGGGAAATGAGCAGTTCTTC.

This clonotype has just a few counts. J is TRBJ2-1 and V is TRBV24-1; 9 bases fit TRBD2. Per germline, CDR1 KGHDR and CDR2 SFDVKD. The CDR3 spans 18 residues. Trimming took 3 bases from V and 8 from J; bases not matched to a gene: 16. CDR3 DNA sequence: TGTGCCACCAGTGATCCCGCTGGCGGGAGGGCTTTGGTCGATGAGCAGTTCTTC. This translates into CATSDPAGGRALVDEQFF.